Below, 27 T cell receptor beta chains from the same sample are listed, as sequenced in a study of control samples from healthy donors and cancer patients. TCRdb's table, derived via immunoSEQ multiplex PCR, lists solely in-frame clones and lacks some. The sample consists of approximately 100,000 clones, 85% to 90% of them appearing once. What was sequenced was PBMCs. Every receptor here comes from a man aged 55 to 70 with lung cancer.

The CDR3 reads CASSSATGMYGGELFF. The DNA of the CDR3 is TGCGCCAGCAGCTCCGCCACAGGGATGTACGGTGGGGAGCTGTTTTTT. The chain is built from TRBV5-1 and TRBJ2-2; TRBD1 might be the D (6 bases). Trimming shortened V by 3 bases and J by 8 bases, and 20 bases separated the two germline ends. The germline V gene encodes CDR1 SGHRS and CDR2 YFSETQ. CDR3 size: 16 residues. Using reference TRBV5-1 and TRBJ2-2 for the parts outside the CDR3, the full variable domain is KAGVTQTPRYLIKTRGQQVTLSCSPISGHRSVSWYQQTPGQGLQFLFEYFSETQRNKGNFPGRFSGRQFSNSRSEMNVSTLELGDSALYLCASSSATGMYGGELFFGEGSRLTVL.

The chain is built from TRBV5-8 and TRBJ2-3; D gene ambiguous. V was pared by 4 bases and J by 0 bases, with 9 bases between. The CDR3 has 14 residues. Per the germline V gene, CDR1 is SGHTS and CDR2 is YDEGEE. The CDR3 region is CASSRPSSTDTQYF. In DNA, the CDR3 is TGTGCCAGCAGCAGGCCCTCAAGCACAGATACGCAGTATTTT.

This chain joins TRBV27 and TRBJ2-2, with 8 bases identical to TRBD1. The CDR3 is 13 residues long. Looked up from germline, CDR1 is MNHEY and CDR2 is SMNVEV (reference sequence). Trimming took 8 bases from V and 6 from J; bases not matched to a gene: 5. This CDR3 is CASRRQGSGELFF. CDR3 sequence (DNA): TGTGCCAGCCGGAGACAGGGGTCCGGGGAGCTGTTTTTT.

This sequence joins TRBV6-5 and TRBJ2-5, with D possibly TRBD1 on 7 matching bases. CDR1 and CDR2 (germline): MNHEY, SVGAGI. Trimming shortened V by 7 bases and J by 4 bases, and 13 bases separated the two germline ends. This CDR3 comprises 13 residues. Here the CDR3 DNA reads TGTGCCAGCAATTTTCAGGGGGGAGAGACCCAGTACTTC. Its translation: CASNFQGGETQYF.

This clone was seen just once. CDR3 sequence: CASSLARDTQYF. CDR3 bases: TGTGCCAGCAGCTTAGCGCGGGATACGCAGTATTTT. V usage is TRBV7-9 and J usage is TRBJ2-3; D remains unclear. V lost 0 bases, J lost 6 bases, and 4 bases lay in between. Germline V lookup: CDR1 SEHNR, CDR2 FQNEAQ (reference sequence). There are 12 residues in the CDR3.

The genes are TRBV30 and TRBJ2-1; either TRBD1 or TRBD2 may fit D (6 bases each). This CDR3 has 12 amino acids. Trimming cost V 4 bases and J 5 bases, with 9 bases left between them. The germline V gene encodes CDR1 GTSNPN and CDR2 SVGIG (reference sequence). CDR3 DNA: TGTGCCTGGAAGGGGGGCCACAATGAGCAGTTCTTC. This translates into CAWKGGHNEQFF.

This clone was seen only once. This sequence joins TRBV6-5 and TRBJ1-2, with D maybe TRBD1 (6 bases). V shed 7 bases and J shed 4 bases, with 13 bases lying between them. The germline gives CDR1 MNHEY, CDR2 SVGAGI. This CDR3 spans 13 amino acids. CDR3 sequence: CASTGTRRYGYTF. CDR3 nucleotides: TGTGCCAGCACCGGGACAAGACGCTATGGCTACACCTTC.

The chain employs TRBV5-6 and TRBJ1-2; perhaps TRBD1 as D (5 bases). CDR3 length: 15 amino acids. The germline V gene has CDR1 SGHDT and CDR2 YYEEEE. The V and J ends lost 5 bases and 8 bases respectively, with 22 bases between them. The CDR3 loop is CASSTPRSRVSGYTF. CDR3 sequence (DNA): TGTGCCAGCAGTACCCCGCGGAGCAGGGTGAGCGGCTACACCTTC.

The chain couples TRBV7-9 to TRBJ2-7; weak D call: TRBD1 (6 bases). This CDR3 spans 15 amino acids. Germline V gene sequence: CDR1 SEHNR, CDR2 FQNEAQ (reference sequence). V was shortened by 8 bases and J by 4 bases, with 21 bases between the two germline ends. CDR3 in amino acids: CASGSWGHPFYEQYV. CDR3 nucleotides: TGTGCCAGCGGGTCCTGGGGACATCCCTTTTACGAGCAGTACGTC.

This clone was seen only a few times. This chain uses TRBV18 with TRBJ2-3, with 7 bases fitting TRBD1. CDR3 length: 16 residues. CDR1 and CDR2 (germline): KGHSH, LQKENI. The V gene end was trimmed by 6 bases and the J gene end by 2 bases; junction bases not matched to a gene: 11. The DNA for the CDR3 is TGTGCCAGCTCCCTAAATACAGGGGACCTCACAGATACGCAGTATTTT. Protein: CASSLNTGDLTDTQYF.

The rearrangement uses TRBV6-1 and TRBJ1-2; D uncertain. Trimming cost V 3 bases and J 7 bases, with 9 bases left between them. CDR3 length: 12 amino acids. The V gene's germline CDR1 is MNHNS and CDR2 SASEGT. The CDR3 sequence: CASSEGIFGYTF. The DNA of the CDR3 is TGTGCCAGCAGTGAGGGTATTTTTGGCTACACCTTC.

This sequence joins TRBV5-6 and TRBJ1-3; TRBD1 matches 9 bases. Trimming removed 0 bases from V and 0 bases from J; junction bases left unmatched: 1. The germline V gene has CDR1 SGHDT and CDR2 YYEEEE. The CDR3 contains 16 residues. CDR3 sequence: CASSLDRGHSGNTIYF. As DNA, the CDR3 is TGTGCCAGCAGCTTGGACAGGGGGCACTCTGGAAACACCATATATTTT.

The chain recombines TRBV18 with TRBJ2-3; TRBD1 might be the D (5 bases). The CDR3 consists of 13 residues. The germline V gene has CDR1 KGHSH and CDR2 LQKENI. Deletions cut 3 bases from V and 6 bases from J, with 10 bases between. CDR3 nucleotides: TGTGCCAGCTCACCCAGGGCAAGGGATACGCAGTATTTT. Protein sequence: CASSPRARDTQYF.

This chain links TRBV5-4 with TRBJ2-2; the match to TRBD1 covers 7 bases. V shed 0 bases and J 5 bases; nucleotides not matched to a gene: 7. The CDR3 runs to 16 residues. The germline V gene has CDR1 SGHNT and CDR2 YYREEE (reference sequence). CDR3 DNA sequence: TGTGCCAGCAGCTTGGCTAGGGGGCGGTTTACCGGGGAGCTGTTTTTT. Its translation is CASSLARGRFTGELFF.

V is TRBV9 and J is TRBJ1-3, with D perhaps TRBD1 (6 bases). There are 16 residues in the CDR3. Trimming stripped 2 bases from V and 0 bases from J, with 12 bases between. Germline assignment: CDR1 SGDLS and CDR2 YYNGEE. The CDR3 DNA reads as TGTGCCAGCAGCGTTACCAGAGGGGGCTCTGGAAACACCATATATTTT. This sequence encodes CASSVTRGGSGNTIYF.

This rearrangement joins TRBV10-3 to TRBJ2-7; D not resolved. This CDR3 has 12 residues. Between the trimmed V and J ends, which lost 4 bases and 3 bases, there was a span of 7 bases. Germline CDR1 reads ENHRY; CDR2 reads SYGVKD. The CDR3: CAISGGDYEQYV. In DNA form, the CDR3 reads TGTGCCATCAGTGGTGGGGACTACGAGCAGTACGTC.

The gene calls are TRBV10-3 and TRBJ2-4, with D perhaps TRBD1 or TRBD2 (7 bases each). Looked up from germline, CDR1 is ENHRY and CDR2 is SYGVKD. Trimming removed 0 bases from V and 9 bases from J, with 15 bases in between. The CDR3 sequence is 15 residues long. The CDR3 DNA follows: TGTGCCATCAGTGAGTCGGCTAGGGAGGGGGCCATTCAGTACTTC. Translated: CAISESAREGAIQYF.

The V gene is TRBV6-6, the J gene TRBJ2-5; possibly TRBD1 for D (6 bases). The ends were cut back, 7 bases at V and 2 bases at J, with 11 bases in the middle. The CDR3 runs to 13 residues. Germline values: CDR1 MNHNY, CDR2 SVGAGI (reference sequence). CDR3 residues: CASNRQVQETQYF. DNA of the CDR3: TGTGCCAGCAACCGACAGGTTCAAGAGACCCAGTACTTC.

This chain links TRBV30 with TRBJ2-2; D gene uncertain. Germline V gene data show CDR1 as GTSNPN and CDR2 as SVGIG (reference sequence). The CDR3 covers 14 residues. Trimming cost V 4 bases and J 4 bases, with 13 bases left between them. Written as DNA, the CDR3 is TGTGCCTGGAACTCGGCTCCGGCCACCGGGGAGCTGTTTTTT. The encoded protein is CAWNSAPATGELFF. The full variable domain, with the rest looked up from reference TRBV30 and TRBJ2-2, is SQTIHQWPATLVQPVGSPLSLECTVEGTSNPNLYWYRQAAGRGLQLLFYSVGIGQISSEVPQNLSASRPQDRQFILSSKKLLLSDSGFYLCAWNSAPATGELFFGEGSRLTVL.

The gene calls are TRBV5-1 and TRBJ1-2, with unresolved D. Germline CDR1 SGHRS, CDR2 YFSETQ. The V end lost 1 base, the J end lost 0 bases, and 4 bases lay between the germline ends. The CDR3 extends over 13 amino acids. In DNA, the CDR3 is TGCGCCAGCAGCTTGAGGGCTAACTATGGCTACACCTTC. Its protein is CASSLRANYGYTF.

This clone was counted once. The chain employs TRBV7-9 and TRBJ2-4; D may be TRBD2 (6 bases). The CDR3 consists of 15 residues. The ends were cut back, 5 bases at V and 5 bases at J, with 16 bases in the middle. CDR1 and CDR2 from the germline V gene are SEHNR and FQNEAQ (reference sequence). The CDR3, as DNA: TGTGCCAGCAGCCCATCATGGGGGGAACAAAACATTCAGTACTTC. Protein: CASSPSWGEQNIQYF.

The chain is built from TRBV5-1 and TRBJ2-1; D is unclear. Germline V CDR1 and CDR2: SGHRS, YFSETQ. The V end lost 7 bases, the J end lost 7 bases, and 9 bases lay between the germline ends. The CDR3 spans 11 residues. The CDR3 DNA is TGCGCCAGCCAAAACGGGAATGAGCAGTTCTTC. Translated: CASQNGNEQFF.

CDR3 amino acids: CASSSNQNTEAFF. The DNA of the CDR3 is TGTGCCAGCAGTTCAAACCAGAACACTGAAGCTTTCTTT. The chain uses TRBV6-2 or TRBV6-3 and TRBJ1-1; D remains ambiguous. CDR1 and CDR2 (germline): MNHEY, SVGEGT. Trimming pared 4 bases from V and 1 base from J, leaving 7 bases between. This CDR3 spans 13 amino acids.

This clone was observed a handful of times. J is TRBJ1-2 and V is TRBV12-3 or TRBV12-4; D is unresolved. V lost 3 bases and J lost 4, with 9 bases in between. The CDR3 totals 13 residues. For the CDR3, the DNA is TGTGCCAGCAGTTTTCTCCCAGGCTATGGCTACACCTTC. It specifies CASSFLPGYGYTF.

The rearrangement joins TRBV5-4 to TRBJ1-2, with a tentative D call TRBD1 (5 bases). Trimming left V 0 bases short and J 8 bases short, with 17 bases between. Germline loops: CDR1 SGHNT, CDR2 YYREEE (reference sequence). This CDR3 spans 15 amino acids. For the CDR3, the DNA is TGTGCCAGCAGCTTGGACGGTGGGGCAGGCTCGGGCTACACCTTC. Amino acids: CASSLDGGAGSGYTF.

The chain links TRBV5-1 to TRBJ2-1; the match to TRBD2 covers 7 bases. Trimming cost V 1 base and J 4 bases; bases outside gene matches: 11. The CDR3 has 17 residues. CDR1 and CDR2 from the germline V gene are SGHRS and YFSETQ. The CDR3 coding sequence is TGCGCCAGCAGCTTGTTCGGCAGGGAGGGATCTTACAATGAGCAGTTCTTC. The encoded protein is CASSLFGREGSYNEQFF.

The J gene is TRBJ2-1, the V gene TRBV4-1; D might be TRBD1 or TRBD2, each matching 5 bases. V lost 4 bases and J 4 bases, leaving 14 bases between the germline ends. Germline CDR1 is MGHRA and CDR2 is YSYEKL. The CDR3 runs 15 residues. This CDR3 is CASSPGDGPYNEQFF. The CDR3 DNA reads TGCGCCAGCAGCCCCGGGGACGGACCATACAATGAGCAGTTCTTC.